This is a list of T cell receptor beta chains from one sample in a study of CD8 T cells in ankylosing spondylitis. TCRdb re-derived calls from the 5' RACE reads in MiXCR, one entry per CDR3 protein. The data contain about 210,000 distinct CDR3 sequences, 6% to 8.5% of them seen just once; the ten biggest clones take up 13% to 15%. Material: blood, either unsorted or a sorted T cell fraction (not recorded which). All receptors come from a male donor with ankylosing spondylitis. Both conserved end residues are part of each CDR3. Fields, in order: D gene, J gene, clone size, V gene, CDR3 DNA, CDR3 protein. A D gene is named only where the DNA matches it firmly. The listing skips clone size in some rows; elsewhere it reads once, few, many or a size class.

D: NA
J: TRBJ2-7
size: many
V: TRBV30
DNA: TGTGCCTGGAGAGAAGGCTACGAGCAGTACTTC
CDR3: CAWREGYEQYF

D: NA
J: TRBJ1-2
size: many
V: TRBV4-1
DNA: TGCGCCAGCAGCCCGGGACATCGTAACTATGGCTACACCTTC
CDR3: CASSPGHRNYGYTF

D: NA
J: TRBJ2-1
size: few
V: TRBV12-2
DNA: TGTGCAAGTCCCCTTCTAGGCGGGAGGGATAAGACTAGCTCCTACAATGAGCAGTTCTTC
CDR3: CASPLLGGRDKTSSYNEQFF

D: TRBD1
J: TRBJ2-5
size: many
V: TRBV7-2
DNA: TGTGCCAGCAGCCCGGGACAGACCTATCAAGAGACCCAGTACTTC
CDR3: CASSPGQTYQETQYF

D: TRBD2
J: TRBJ2-3
size: NA
V: TRBV5-1
DNA: TGCGCCAGCAGCTTTACTAGCGGGGGGGCCGATACGCAGTATTTT
CDR3: CASSFTSGGADTQYF

D: NA
J: TRBJ1-1
size: many
V: TRBV5-1
DNA: TGCGCCAGCAGCTTAGATCCACTCTCGGGGCCCGGCAAAGCTTTCTTT
CDR3: CASSLDPLSGPGKAFF

D: NA
J: TRBJ2-7
size: few
V: TRBV2
DNA: TGTGCCAGCATCTCCTGGGGGGGCAGCTCCTACGAGCAGTACTTC
CDR3: CASISWGGSSYEQYF

D: NA
J: TRBJ1-1
size: NA
V: TRBV7-8
DNA: TGTGCCAGCAGCTTAATGTCGGTCGCTGAAGCTTTCTTT
CDR3: CASSLMSVAEAFF

D: NA
J: TRBJ2-2
size: many
V: TRBV28
DNA: TGTGCCAGCAGTTTTGAAGGAGGCACCGGGGAGCTGTTTTTT
CDR3: CASSFEGGTGELFF

D: NA
J: TRBJ1-1
size: few
V: TRBV20-1
DNA: TGCAGTGCTCTACCTGGGCAGGGGAAGAGGAACACTGAAGCTTTCTTT
CDR3: CSALPGQGKRNTEAFF

D: NA
J: TRBJ2-5
size: NA
V: TRBV7-3
DNA: TGTGCCAGCAGCTTACATCCTGGACAGCAAGAGACCCAGTACTTC
CDR3: CASSLHPGQQETQYF

D: NA
J: TRBJ1-4
size: many
V: TRBV15
DNA: TGTGCCACTGAGGACAGACTGCGTGAAAAACTGTTTTTT
CDR3: CATEDRLREKLFF

D: NA
J: TRBJ2-1
size: many
V: TRBV24-1
DNA: TGTGCCACCAGTGATATGGGACTCTCTAGACGCGATGAGCAGTTCTTC
CDR3: CATSDMGLSRRDEQFF

D: TRBD2
J: TRBJ2-1
size: NA
V: TRBV10-2
DNA: TGCGCCAGCAGTGAGACTAGCGGGAGGGCTTTCAGGGAGTTCTTC
CDR3: CASSETSGRAFREFF

D: NA
J: TRBJ2-6
size: NA
V: TRBV28
DNA: TGTGCCAGCAGTTTTGGGGAAGGGGCCAACGTCCTGACTTTC
CDR3: CASSFGEGANVLTF

D: TRBD1
J: TRBJ2-1
size: many
V: TRBV5-1
DNA: TGCGCCAGCAGCAAGGACAGGGCCAGCCCCTACAATGAGCAGTTCTTC
CDR3: CASSKDRASPYNEQFF

D: NA
J: TRBJ2-1
size: many
V: TRBV19
DNA: TGTGCCAGTAGTATAGGGGGCTCGTACAATGAGCAGTTCTTC
CDR3: CASSIGGSYNEQFF

D: NA
J: TRBJ1-1
size: many
V: TRBV15
DNA: TGTGCCACCAGCAGAGATCCTGGTATGAACACTGAAGCTTTCTTT
CDR3: CATSRDPGMNTEAFF

D: NA
J: TRBJ2-5
size: NA
V: TRBV9
DNA: TGTGCCAGCAGCGCCCAGGGGCCTCAAGAGACCCAGTACTTC
CDR3: CASSAQGPQETQYF

D: NA
J: TRBJ2-7
size: many
V: TRBV5-6
DNA: TGTGCCAGCAGCCCCGCCAACCAGGGCCCTCTCTCCTACGAGCAGTACTTC
CDR3: CASSPANQGPLSYEQYF

D: NA
J: TRBJ2-5
size: few
V: TRBV5-1
DNA: TGCGCCAGCAGCTCTCGAACTACTTCGGCCTACGCCTGGGAGACCCAGTACTTC
CDR3: CASSSRTTSAYAWETQYF

D: NA
J: TRBJ2-2
size: many
V: TRBV7-6
DNA: TGTGCCAGCAGCTTAATCGTGGGGACGAACACCGGGGAGCTGTTTTTT
CDR3: CASSLIVGTNTGELFF

D: NA
J: TRBJ2-7
size: many
V: TRBV20-1
DNA: TGCAGTGCTAGACGGGGCAGCGAGCAGTACTTC
CDR3: CSARRGSEQYF

D: TRBD2
J: TRBJ2-5
size: NA
V: TRBV12-5
DNA: TGTGCTAGTGGTTTGTCCTCTAGCGGAGTTCAAGAGACCCAGTACTTC
CDR3: CASGLSSSGVQETQYF

D: NA
J: TRBJ1-5
size: NA
V: TRBV30
DNA: TGTGCCTGGAGCGACCCCTCCATGGGTCAGCCCCAGCATTTT
CDR3: CAWSDPSMGQPQHF

D: NA
J: TRBJ2-1
size: few
V: TRBV19
DNA: TGTGCCGTCAGCGGCCTTGGCTATGAGCAGTTCTTC
CDR3: CAVSGLGYEQFF

D: TRBD2
J: TRBJ2-7
size: NA
V: TRBV10-3
DNA: TGTGCCATCAGTCCCGGGACTAGCGGGAGTCGATACCTTCCGGGGGAGCAGTACTTC
CDR3: CAISPGTSGSRYLPGEQYF

D: TRBD2
J: TRBJ2-3
size: NA
V: TRBV11-2
DNA: TGTGCCAGCAGCCTTGGACTAGCGGGCCTTAGCACAGATACGCAGTATTTT
CDR3: CASSLGLAGLSTDTQYF

D: NA
J: TRBJ1-5
size: NA
V: TRBV4-1
DNA: TGCGCCAGCAGCCCACCGGCGGGGCCCCAGCATTTT
CDR3: CASSPPAGPQHF

D: NA
J: TRBJ2-7
size: many
V: TRBV25-1
DNA: TGTGCCAGCAGTGGGGGCCCTGCATCGGACGAGCAGTACTTC
CDR3: CASSGGPASDEQYF

D: TRBD2
J: TRBJ2-7
size: many
V: TRBV29-1
DNA: TGCAGCGTCCCGGGGTACAGCGGGAGGGGTATCTACGAGCAGTACTTC
CDR3: CSVPGYSGRGIYEQYF

D: NA
J: TRBJ2-7
size: few
V: TRBV7-8
DNA: TGTGCCAGCAGCCCCCTTGTAGGGGTCTACGAGCAGTACTTC
CDR3: CASSPLVGVYEQYF

D: NA
J: TRBJ2-1
size: NA
V: TRBV7-9
DNA: TGTGCCAGCAGCCAGTCGCGTCGGCTAGCCTCCTACAATGAGCAGTTCTTC
CDR3: CASSQSRRLASYNEQFF

D: NA
J: TRBJ1-2
size: few
V: TRBV7-9
DNA: TGTGCCAGCAGCTTTTTAGAGAAGGGGCACTATGGCTACACCTTC
CDR3: CASSFLEKGHYGYTF

D: NA
J: TRBJ2-3
size: many
V: TRBV27
DNA: TGTGCCCTCGGACTACCCGATACGCAGTATTTT
CDR3: CALGLPDTQYF

D: NA
J: TRBJ2-1
size: NA
V: TRBV30
DNA: TGTGCCTGGAGTGTAGAGTGGAGAAGCGATGAGCAGTTCTTC
CDR3: CAWSVEWRSDEQFF

D: NA
J: TRBJ2-7
size: many
V: TRBV7-9
DNA: TGTGCCAGCAGTAGTCAGGGGTACGAGCAGTACTTC
CDR3: CASSSQGYEQYF

D: TRBD2
J: TRBJ2-1
size: many
V: TRBV6-1
DNA: TGTGCCAGCGCTAGCGGCGCATACAATGAGCAGTTCTTC
CDR3: CASASGAYNEQFF

D: NA
J: TRBJ1-1
size: many
V: TRBV4-2
DNA: TGTGCCAGCGCCCAGGCCCCAGACACTGAAGCTTTCTTT
CDR3: CASAQAPDTEAFF

D: NA
J: TRBJ1-4
size: many
V: TRBV7-2
DNA: TGTGCCAGCAGCTTAGGAGTTTCGGACGGGGAAAAACTGTTTTTT
CDR3: CASSLGVSDGEKLFF

D: NA
J: TRBJ2-3
size: many
V: TRBV6-1
DNA: TGTGCCAGCAGTCCCGGGGGAATGGCAGATACGCAGTATTTT
CDR3: CASSPGGMADTQYF

D: NA
J: TRBJ2-1
size: many
V: TRBV4-1
DNA: TGCGCCAGCAGCCAAGAGGGGGCTGCAGGGAGTCTCTCCTACAATGAGCAGTTCTTC
CDR3: CASSQEGAAGSLSYNEQFF

D: TRBD1
J: TRBJ2-1
size: many
V: TRBV6-1
DNA: TGTGCCAGCAGGCGACAGGGCCGCAATGAGCAGTTCTTC
CDR3: CASRRQGRNEQFF

D: NA
J: TRBJ1-6
size: many
V: TRBV30
DNA: TGTGCCTGGAGTGTAGACAGAGATAATTCACCCCTCCACTTT
CDR3: CAWSVDRDNSPLHF